One T cell receptor beta chain is described in this entry. The germline V and J ends were trimmed by 4 bases and 3 bases, with 13 bases remaining between them. The V gene's germline CDR1 is SGHTA and CDR2 FQGNSA. The CDR3 runs 14 residues. The PCR employed 60 Vbeta primers together with 13 Jbeta primers. Method: immunoSEQ multiplex PCR; TCRdb's copy keeps in-frame clones and lacks some. The data contain 85,000 to 120,000 clones, 80% to 90% of them seen just once; the ten biggest clones take up under 2%. This entry is derived from a study of cytomegalovirus exposure and HLA in healthy donors. The TCR sequence derives from a man aged 50 to 59 in good health and CMV-seronegative. The chain employs TRBV7-2 and TRBJ2-7; D possibly corresponds to TRBD2 (6 bases). The sequenced sample was PBMCs. The CDR3 spells CASSSGTLIYEQYF. CDR3 nucleotides: TGTGCCAGCAGCTCCGGGACTCTTATCTACGAGCAGTACTTC.